A single sample gave rise to the 3 T cell receptor beta chains below, sequenced in a study of neurological immune-mediated disorders. TCRdb reprocessed the 5' RACE reads via MiXCR and lists one record per CDR3 protein. Of about 60,000 distinct CDR3 sequences in the sample, about 3.3% are singletons; the top ten hold 6% to 9%. Source material: PBMCs. These TCRs come from an older woman with multiple sclerosis.

In this sample, this clonotype turned up many times. The chain has TRBV14 and TRBJ1-2; TRBD1 aligns across 7 bases. The CDR3 has 17 amino acids. The germline V gene has CDR1 SGHDN and CDR2 FVKESK. V shed 0 bases and J 6 bases; nucleotides not matched to a gene: 13. The CDR3, as DNA: TGTGCCAGCAGCCAAGATTGGGCGGGACAGTTAGGCGATGGCTACACCTTC. Its translation: CASSQDWAGQLGDGYTF.

The table lists this clonotype with a few counts. This chain uses TRBV6-4 with TRBJ1-2; D is ambiguous. V lost 7 bases to trimming and J lost 4 bases, with 16 bases between them. Germline assignment: CDR1 MRHNA and CDR2 SNTAGT. The CDR3 consists of 14 residues. The DNA for the CDR3 is TGTGCCAGCACCCCAGAAGCGGGAAGCTATGGCTACACCTTC. Amino acid sequence: CASTPEAGSYGYTF.

This clonotype showed up many times. The chain recombines TRBV2 with TRBJ1-1; D is ambiguous. The CDR3 runs to 13 residues. V dropped 4 bases and J dropped 2 bases, with 8 bases sitting between them. CDR1 is SNHLY and CDR2 is FYNNEI in the germline V gene. CDR3 sequence (DNA): TGTGCCAGCAGTGTGGGGTCCAACACTGAAGCTTTCTTT. Protein: CASSVGSNTEAFF.